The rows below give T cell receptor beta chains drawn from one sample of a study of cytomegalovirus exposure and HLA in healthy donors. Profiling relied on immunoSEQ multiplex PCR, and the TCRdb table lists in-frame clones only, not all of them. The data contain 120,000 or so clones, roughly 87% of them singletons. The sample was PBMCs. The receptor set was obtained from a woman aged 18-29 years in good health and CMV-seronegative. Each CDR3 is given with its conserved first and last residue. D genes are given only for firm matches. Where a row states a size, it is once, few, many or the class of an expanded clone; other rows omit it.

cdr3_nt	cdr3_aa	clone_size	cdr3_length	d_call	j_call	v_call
TGTGCCAGCAGTGACTCGTCGGGAGGGTCCAATGAGCAGTTCTTC	CASSDSSGGSNEQFF	.	15	TRBD2	TRBJ2-1	TRBV6-4
TGTGCCAGCAGTGAACAAACAGGGTCTGCTGAAGCTTTCTTT	CASSEQTGSAEAFF	.	14	.	TRBJ1-1	TRBV6-1
TGTGCCTGGAGTGTGGCGGGATACACAGATACGCAGTATTTT	CAWSVAGYTDTQYF	once	14	.	TRBJ2-3	TRBV30
TGTGCCTGGAGCGTCGGGACAGAATACGAGCAGTACTTC	CAWSVGTEYEQYF	.	13	TRBD1	TRBJ2-7	TRBV30
TGCGCCAGCAGCCAACAGGGGGGCAATCAGCCCCAGCATTTT	CASSQQGGNQPQHF	.	14	TRBD1	TRBJ1-5	TRBV5-1
TGTGCCAGCAGTGAATTTTCGGGATCCTACGAGCAGTACTTC	CASSEFSGSYEQYF	.	14	.	TRBJ2-7	TRBV6-5
TGTGCCAGCAGCTCACTAGCGGCTAGCACAGATACGCAGTATTTT	CASSSLAASTDTQYF	.	15	TRBD2	TRBJ2-3	TRBV7-2
TGTGCCAGTAGCACAGGGGGCGGACTCGATCAGCCCCAGCATTTT	CASSTGGGLDQPQHF	.	15	TRBD1	TRBJ1-5	TRBV19
TGCGCCAGCAGCCAAGCGGGAGTATCGACAGATACGCAGTATTTT	CASSQAGVSTDTQYF	.	15	.	TRBJ2-3	TRBV4-3
TGTGCCAGCAGTGAAGCGGGGAGCGGGAACGACGAGCAGTACTTC	CASSEAGSGNDEQYF	.	15	TRBD2	TRBJ2-7	TRBV6-1
TGTGCCAGCAGTCGACAGCTACAAGAGACCCAGTACTTC	CASSRQLQETQYF	.	13	.	TRBJ2-5	TRBV2
TGCGCCAGTGGCTGGACAGGGCATACAGATACGCAGTATTTT	CASGWTGHTDTQYF	.	14	TRBD1	TRBJ2-3	TRBV5-1